This T cell receptor (beta chain) was sequenced during a study of identical twins. This clonotype was counted only a few times. The antigen remains unidentified. The V gene's germline CDR1 is MGHRA and CDR2 YSYEKL. The CDR3 spans 15 residues. The J segment lost 4 bases and the V segment lost 3 bases, leaving 5 bases of the junction unmatched. Template switching supplied a universal primer site; unique molecular identifiers were carried on the cDNA. TCRdb reanalysed the 5' RACE reads using MiXCR and keeps one entry per CDR3 protein. The sample holds roughly 250,000 distinct CDR3 sequences, approximately 8% seen once. Study-level findings and limits: Within beta out-of-frame sequences, the excess sharing observed between twins was weaker.

The data were also submitted as part of a second study, on yellow fever vaccine responses in identical twins. Turning to that study: Twins showed a vaccine T cell response that reportedly seemed partly convergent, partly personalized.

J is TRBJ2-3 and V is TRBV4-1; 9 nucleotides line up with TRBD1. The sequence came from a woman in her late teens or twenties in good health. The specimen sequenced was CD8+ T cells sorted from blood. CDR3 residues: CASSHGQGMADTQYF. CDR3 DNA: TGCGCCAGCAGCCATGGACAGGGGATGGCAGATACGCAGTATTTT.